This is a list of T cell receptor beta chains from one sample in a study of early T cells in non-severe SARS-CoV-2 infection. TCRdb re-called the 5' RACE reads through MiXCR, storing one row per CDR3 protein. Of approximately 80,000 distinct CDR3 sequences listed, roughly 12% are singletons. Material: whole blood. The receptors come from an adult who was a healthcare worker with PCR-confirmed SARS-CoV-2 infection or an uninfected control (not recorded which). Both conserved end residues are part of each CDR3. D genes are given only for firm matches. Expanded clones are given a class, and other clones once, few, many or no size at all.

cdr3_aa cdr3_nt v_call d_call j_call clone_size
CSARILITSGPERSYNEQFF TGCAGTGCTCGTATCCTGATTACTAGCGGCCCTGAGCGGTCCTACAATGAGCAGTTCTTC TRBV20-1 TRBD2 TRBJ2-1 -
CASSFDSYNSPLHF TGTGCCAGCAGTTTCGACAGTTATAATTCACCCCTCCACTTT TRBV28 - TRBJ1-6 few
CASSSGQGTGELFF TGTGCCAGCAGCTCGGGACAGGGGACCGGGGAGCTGTTTTTT TRBV5-4 TRBD1 TRBJ2-2 many
CASSLALAGLTSTDTQYF TGCGCCAGCAGCTTGGCCCTAGCGGGACTTACTAGCACAGATACGCAGTATTTT TRBV5-1 TRBD2 TRBJ2-3 -
CASSLTATGELFF TGTGCCAGCAGTTTAACAGCCACCGGGGAGCTGTTTTTT TRBV28 - TRBJ2-2 many
CASSLSSEGLLSGTYYEQYF TGTGCCAGCAGTTTAAGTTCTGAGGGCCTTTTGAGCGGGACCTACTACGAGCAGTACTTC TRBV27 TRBD2 TRBJ2-7 many
CASSGDRASLGNTIYF TGTGCCAGCAGTGGGGACAGGGCGTCCCTTGGAAACACCATATATTTT TRBV2 TRBD1 TRBJ1-3 many
CSAPGPWGYEQYF TGCAGTGCTCCGGGACCTTGGGGCTACGAGCAGTACTTC TRBV20-1 - TRBJ2-7 few
CASSLEGRGGASGRFF TGTGCCAGCAGCTTAGAAGGTCGTGGTGGGGCATCCGGAAGATTCTTC TRBV7-2 - TRBJ2-1 few
CASSLTSGSTDTQYF TGTGCCAGCAGCCTGACTAGCGGGAGCACAGATACGCAGTATTTT TRBV7-3 TRBD2 TRBJ2-3 few
CASSLGLAVYNEQFF TGTGCCAGCAGCTTGGGACTAGCGGTTTACAATGAGCAGTTCTTC TRBV7-2 TRBD2 TRBJ2-1 few
CASSDSRTPYGQETQYF TGCGCCAGCAGTGATTCCCGGACGCCATACGGCCAAGAGACCCAGTACTTC TRBV10-1 - TRBJ2-5 few
CASRFRAETQYF TGCGCCAGCAGGTTTAGGGCGGAGACCCAGTACTTC TRBV10-2 - TRBJ2-5 many
CASSQEVGAPNTEAFF TGTGCCAGCAGCCAAGAGGTGGGGGCCCCGAACACTGAAGCTTTCTTT TRBV3-1 - TRBJ1-1 many
CASSTGQGYIQYF TGTGCCAGCAGCACCGGACAGGGGTACATTCAGTACTTC TRBV7-2 TRBD1 TRBJ2-4 many
CAISDTLDQPQHF TGTGCCATCAGCGATACGCTTGATCAGCCCCAGCATTTT TRBV10-3 - TRBJ1-5 -
CASSKRRGDLNTEAFF TGTGCCAGCAGTAAGAGGCGGGGGGACTTGAACACTGAAGCTTTCTTT TRBV11-2 - TRBJ1-1 few
CASSWSSGQETQYF TGTGCCAGCAGTTGGAGTAGCGGTCAAGAGACCCAGTACTTC TRBV6-2/TRBV6-3 - TRBJ2-5 -
CASSPTLLGVDNEQFF TGTGCCAGCAGCCCCACCCTTCTAGGGGTCGACAATGAGCAGTTCTTC TRBV7-9 - TRBJ2-1 -
CAWNHGTTTGELFF TGTGCCTGGAACCACGGGACGACCACCGGGGAGCTGTTTTTT TRBV30 - TRBJ2-2 -
CASSRSSGATDTQYF TGTGCCAGCAGTCGATCTAGCGGGGCTACAGATACGCAGTATTTT TRBV2 TRBD2 TRBJ2-3 -
CASSPDGETQYF TGTGCCAGCAGTCCGGACGGGGAGACCCAGTACTTC TRBV2 - TRBJ2-5 few
CASSQDGRETDEQYF TGCGCCAGCAGCCAAGACGGGCGGGAGACTGACGAGCAGTACTTC TRBV4-1 TRBD2 TRBJ2-7 -
CSVPKEVNTGELFF TGCAGTGTACCAAAGGAGGTGAACACCGGGGAGCTGTTTTTT TRBV20-1 - TRBJ2-2 -
CASSQRLAGVNTGELFF TGTGCCAGCAGCCAAAGACTAGCGGGAGTGAACACCGGGGAGCTGTTTTTT TRBV7-8 TRBD2 TRBJ2-2 few
CASSQEGGPFTDTQYF TGCGCCAGCAGCCAAGAGGGGGGCCCATTCACAGATACGCAGTATTTT TRBV4-1 - TRBJ2-3 few
CASSSGRTSGLQETQYF TGCGCCAGCAGCTCAGGGAGGACTAGCGGGCTTCAAGAGACCCAGTACTTC TRBV5-1 TRBD2 TRBJ2-5 many
CASSLGGLSYNEQFF TGCGCCAGCAGCTTAGGGGGCCTCTCCTACAATGAGCAGTTCTTC TRBV5-1 TRBD1 TRBJ2-1 -
CGVRVPSGLEETQYF TGCGGGGTAAGGGTCCCGAGCGGACTGGAAGAGACCCAGTACTTC TRBV29-1 - TRBJ2-5 many
CATSRDEGGSTDTQYF TGTGCCACCAGCAGAGATGAAGGCGGGAGCACAGATACGCAGTATTTT TRBV15 - TRBJ2-3 -
CASSLVLRGAYNEQFF TGTGCCAGCAGCTTAGTGCTTAGGGGAGCCTACAATGAGCAGTTCTTC TRBV7-9 - TRBJ2-1 -
CASALADTGELFF TGTGCCAGCGCGCTAGCGGACACCGGGGAGCTGTTTTTT TRBV28 TRBD2 TRBJ2-2 few
CASSHQEGEQYF TGTGCCAGCAGCCACCAGGAGGGAGAGCAGTACTTC TRBV3-1 - TRBJ2-7 many
CASSMSETPYEQYF TGTGCCAGCAGTATGAGCGAGACCCCCTACGAGCAGTACTTC TRBV6-5 - TRBJ2-7 -
CASSPGLASSQETQYF TGTGCCAGCAGCCCAGGACTAGCTTCGAGCCAAGAGACCCAGTACTTC TRBV14 TRBD2 TRBJ2-5 many
CASSPRQGTDTQYF TGTGCCAGCAGCCCCCGACAGGGAACAGATACGCAGTATTTT TRBV14 TRBD1 TRBJ2-3 -